What follows are 26 T cell receptor beta chains derived from one specimen sequenced in a study of CD8 T cells in Susac syndrome. The authors reverse transcribed roughly 0.5 to 1 ug RNA with random hexamers. MiXCR was run by TCRdb on the immunoSEQ multiplex PCR reads, yielding one entry per CDR3 protein. The data show 150,000 to 200,000 distinct CDR3 sequences, with approximately 94% seen just once and almost 0.095% held by the top ten. Source material: CD4+ T cells from PBMCs. Every receptor here comes from a human donor with multiple sclerosis.

To note about this clonotype: An end of the junction differs from the germline gene, which may be a read error. The chain has TRBV20-1 and TRBJ1-1; D is unclear. The length of the CDR3 is 14 residues. Germline assignment: CDR1 DFQATT and CDR2 SNEGSKA (reference sequence). CDR3 in amino acids: CSAKRGQSNTEVFF. The CDR3 coding sequence is TGCAGTGCCAAGAGAGGGCAATCGAACACTGAAGTTTTCTTT.

CDR3 in DNA: TGTGCCAGCAGTGATACGGGCGAGCAGTACTTC. It encodes CASSDTGEQYF. The rearrangement uses TRBV2 and TRBJ2-7; D is ambiguous. The CDR3 runs to 11 residues. Trimming stripped 3 bases from V and 6 bases from J, with 6 bases between. The germline CDR1 and CDR2 sequences are SNHLY and FYNNEI.

V gene TRBV29-1 combines with J gene TRBJ2-7, with D unclear. The CDR3 has 12 amino acids. The V gene lost 3 bases and the J gene lost 2 bases, with 8 bases spanning the gap. CDR1 is SQVTM, CDR2 ANQGSEA, per germline. The CDR3: CSVDFRTYEQYF. CDR3 DNA: TGCAGCGTTGACTTTAGAACCTACGAGCAGTACTTC.

The chain combines TRBV18 with TRBJ2-7; 11 bases align to TRBD2. The V and J ends lost 0 bases and 8 bases, in that order; junction bases with no gene match: 15. CDR1 and CDR2 (germline): KGHSH, LQKENI. This CDR3 spans 18 amino acids. CDR3 sequence: CASSPPGSGTSGSIKQYF. DNA for the CDR3: TGTGCCAGCTCACCACCAGGCTCAGGGACTAGCGGTTCTATAAAGCAGTACTTC. Together with reference TRBV18 and TRBJ2-7, the CDR3 gives the full variable domain: NAGVMQNPRHLVRRRGQEARLRCSPMKGHSHVYWYRQLPEEGLKFMVYLQKENIIDESGMPKERFSAEFPKEGPSILRIQQVVRGDSAAYFCASSPPGSGTSGSIKQYFGPGTRLTVT.

The chain carries TRBV20-1 and TRBJ1-2, with a tentative D call TRBD1 (5 bases). Germline CDR1 DFQATT, CDR2 SNEGSKA (reference sequence). CDR3 length equals 12 residues. V was cut by 1 base and J by 8 bases, with 11 bases left in between. The CDR3 spells CSARAGNYGYTF. CDR3 sequence (DNA): TGCAGTGCTAGAGCAGGGAATTACGGCTACACCTTC.

The chain is built from TRBV11-2 and TRBJ2-1, with 9 bases identical to TRBD2. This CDR3 is 15 amino acids long. Germline V gives CDR1 SGHAT, CDR2 FQNNGV. The junction had 7 bases not matched to a gene; V was cut back by 3 bases and J by 7 bases. CDR3 sequence: CASSFEGTSRNEQFF. The CDR3 region has the DNA TGTGCCAGCAGCTTCGAAGGGACTAGCAGAAATGAGCAGTTCTTC.

The chain carries TRBV9 and TRBJ1-1; 7 bases align to TRBD1. Germline trimming cut 0 bases from V and 11 bases from J; bases unmatched to any gene: 7. Germline lookup yields CDR1 SGDLS and CDR2 YYNGEE. This CDR3 has 13 residues. The CDR3 DNA follows: TGTGCCAGCAGCGTAGGAGGGACAGCGGTGGCTTTCTTT. Translated, it gives CASSVGGTAVAFF.

This rearrangement joins TRBV12-3 or TRBV12-4 to TRBJ2-5, with D unclear. The CDR3 has 12 residues. Deletions cut 4 bases from V and 2 bases from J, with 5 bases between. CDR3 amino acids: CASSSLQETQYF. In DNA form, the CDR3 reads TGTGCCAGCAGTTCTCTTCAAGAGACCCAGTACTTC.

This chain joins TRBV7-2 and TRBJ2-7; 8 bases line up with TRBD2. This CDR3 has 17 amino acids. V was pared by 4 bases and J by 5 bases, with 16 bases of the junction left unmatched. Germline values: CDR1 SGHTA, CDR2 FQGNSA. The CDR3 DNA reads TGTGCCAGCAGCTCGACGCCCAGACTAGCGTGGGACAACGAGCAGTACTTC. It encodes CASSSTPRLAWDNEQYF. The full variable domain, completed using reference TRBV7-2 and TRBJ2-7, is GAGVSQSPSNKVTEKGKDVELRCDPISGHTALYWYRQSLGQGLEFLIYFQGNSAPDKSGLPSDRFSAERTGGSVSTLTIQRTQQEDSAVYLCASSSTPRLAWDNEQYFGPGTRLTVT.

The chain joins TRBV30 to TRBJ2-7; D is unclear. Trimming took off 4 bases at V and 1 base at J, with 8 bases between the two ends. Germline CDR1 GTSNPN, CDR2 SVGIG (reference sequence). The CDR3 runs 12 residues. As DNA, the CDR3 is TGTGCCTGGACCGGACCGTCCTACGAGCAGTACTTC. It yields the protein CAWTGPSYEQYF.

The rearrangement uses TRBV15 and TRBJ1-2, with D uncertain. Trimming removed 9 bases from V and 4 bases from J, with 9 bases in between. There are 11 residues in the CDR3. Germline loops: CDR1 LNHNV, CDR2 YYDKDF (reference sequence). In nucleotides, the CDR3 is TGTGCCACGGGTGCGAGCTATGGCTACACCTTC. Its protein product is CATGASYGYTF.

The V gene is TRBV11-1, the J gene TRBJ2-3, with D uncertain. The CDR3 totals 16 residues. V was clipped by 5 bases and J by 0 bases, with 15 bases between them. Germline CDR1 reads SGHAT; CDR2 reads FQDESV (reference sequence). CDR3 region: CASSPKPLTSTDTQYF. The CDR3, as DNA: TGTGCCAGCAGCCCGAAGCCACTTACTAGCACAGATACGCAGTATTTT.

The chain has TRBV30 and TRBJ2-7; 11 bases agree with TRBD2. Germline V CDR1 and CDR2: GTSNPN, SVGIG (reference sequence). After removal of 4 bases from V and 7 bases from J, the junction contained 6 bases not matched to a gene. There are 13 residues in the CDR3. The CDR3 DNA follows: TGTGCCTGGAAACTAGCGGGAGCTAGAGAGCAGTACTTC. This translates into CAWKLAGAREQYF.

This clonotype has a single count. The CDR3 loop reads CASSSVAAGDILGYTF. The CDR3 DNA follows: TGTGCCAGCAGTTCGGTTGCCGCAGGGGATATCTTGGGCTACACCTTC. The chain joins TRBV27 to TRBJ1-2; D possibly corresponds to TRBD1 (6 bases). Trimming pared 4 bases from V and 8 bases from J, leaving 23 bases between. The CDR3 consists of 16 residues. The V gene's germline CDR1 is MNHEY and CDR2 SMNVEV (reference sequence).

The J gene is TRBJ2-1, the V gene TRBV7-2; 9 bases agree with TRBD2. CDR1 and CDR2 (germline): SGHTA, FQGNSA. The CDR3 extends over 16 amino acids. Unmatched junction bases numbered 8, after V lost 5 bases and J lost 3 bases. The CDR3 DNA sequence: TGTGCCAGCAGCCATGATAGCGGGAGAATCTACAATGAGCAGTTCTTC. This sequence encodes CASSHDSGRIYNEQFF.

This sequence joins TRBV12-3 or TRBV12-4 and TRBJ2-2; D tentatively fits TRBD1 or TRBD2 (6 bases each). Trimming removed 3 bases from V and 5 bases from J, with 25 bases in between. The CDR3 loop spans 19 amino acids. The CDR3 here is CASSFELWTAGEVTGELFF. DNA for the CDR3: TGTGCCAGCAGTTTTGAGTTGTGGACAGCTGGGGAGGTGACCGGGGAGCTGTTTTTT.

This sequence joins TRBV4-1 and TRBJ2-5; no firm D call. Looked up from germline, CDR1 is MGHRA and CDR2 is YSYEKL. The CDR3 consists of 13 residues. Trimming left V 0 bases short and J 4 bases short, with 6 bases between. CDR3 bases: TGCGCCAGCAGCCAAGAGTTCGGAGAGACCCAGTACTTC. Translating it yields CASSQEFGETQYF.

J is TRBJ2-7 and V is TRBV9, with TRBD2 identical over 7 bases. Germline values: CDR1 SGDLS, CDR2 YYNGEE. The CDR3 length is 16 residues. J lost 4 bases, V lost 0 bases, and 10 bases had no gene match. As DNA, the CDR3 is TGTGCCAGCAGCGTAGACGGGGGGAGAGGGTTGTACGAGCAGTACTTC. It is translated as CASSVDGGRGLYEQYF.

The V gene is TRBV2, the J gene TRBJ2-3, with a weak D call TRBD2 (5 bases). Germline V gene data show CDR1 as SNHLY and CDR2 as FYNNEI. Trimming removed 8 bases from V and 2 bases from J, with 11 bases in between. The CDR3 totals 13 residues. CDR3 sequence (DNA): TGTGCCAGCGGGGAGCGGTACACAGATACGCAGTATTTT. Translated, it gives CASGERYTDTQYF.

The genes are TRBV18 and TRBJ2-3, with 10 bases lining up with TRBD2. This CDR3 contains 14 residues. Germline values: CDR1 KGHSH, CDR2 LQKENI. V lost 3 bases and J lost 6; bases outside the gene matches: 3. The CDR3 is CASSPLAGADTQYF. CDR3 in DNA: TGTGCCAGCTCACCTCTAGCGGGAGCCGATACGCAGTATTTT.

CDR3 coding DNA: TGCGCCAGCAGCTTGGCGGGACAGGGAACACCCCAGCATTTT. Translation: CASSLAGQGTPQHF. The chain has TRBV5-1 and TRBJ1-5; 9 bases line up with TRBD1. The CDR3 has 14 amino acids. V gave up 0 bases and J gave up 10 bases; unmatched junction bases: 5. Germline V CDR1 and CDR2: SGHRS, YFSETQ.

The chain has TRBV6-2 or TRBV6-3 and TRBJ1-1; no clear D gene. The CDR3 runs 14 residues. CDR1 and CDR2 (germline): MNHEY, SVGEGT. Deletions cut 8 bases from V and 6 bases from J, with 19 bases between. The CDR3 spells CASAGRFLEPEAFF. In nucleotides, the CDR3 is TGTGCCAGCGCTGGGCGGTTTTTAGAGCCTGAAGCTTTCTTT.

This chain's CDR3 is CSAGDGTEAFF. Written as DNA, the CDR3 is TGCAGCGCAGGGGATGGCACTGAAGCTTTCTTT. This chain uses TRBV29-1 with TRBJ1-1; D perhaps matches TRBD1 (6 bases). Germline-derived CDR1 and CDR2 are SQVTM and ANQGSEA. V was shortened by 7 bases and J by 4 bases, with 10 bases between the two germline ends. The CDR3 covers 11 residues.

The chain links TRBV30 to TRBJ2-5; TRBD1 agrees at 7 bases. The germline V gene has CDR1 GTSNPN and CDR2 SVGIG (reference sequence). Losses at the gene ends were 2 bases for V and 3 bases for J; bases not matched to a gene: 3. The CDR3 loop spans 13 amino acids. CDR3 nucleotides: TGTGCCTGGAGTCGGGACAGCGAAGAGACCCAGTACTTC. The encoded protein is CAWSRDSEETQYF.

The rearrangement links TRBV7-9 to TRBJ2-1; 8 bases fit TRBD2. CDR1 SEHNR and CDR2 FQNEAQ come from the germline V gene (reference sequence). V was pared by 0 bases and J by 8 bases, with 6 bases of the junction left unmatched. The CDR3 runs 15 residues. This chain's CDR3 is CASSLAIGRVDEQFF. In DNA form, the CDR3 reads TGTGCCAGCAGCTTAGCTATCGGGAGGGTCGATGAGCAGTTCTTC.

The chain is built from TRBV6-1 and TRBJ1-1; perhaps TRBD1 as D (5 bases). The germline V and J ends were trimmed by 8 bases and 7 bases, with 26 bases remaining between them. The CDR3 has 16 amino acids. Per the germline V gene, CDR1 is MNHNS and CDR2 is SASEGT. The CDR3 nucleotides are TGTGCCAGCTATCGAGGGGACTTAGAATCGGTTATTGAAGCTTTCTTT. Translation: CASYRGDLESVIEAFF.